This T cell receptor beta chain was captured in a study of blood T cell repertoires in COVID-19. V was pared by 6 bases and J by 4 bases, with 13 bases between. The CDR3 consists of 14 residues. CDR1 and CDR2 from the germline V gene are LNHDA and SQIVND (reference sequence). Per the original methods: Reference gene primer amplification gave estimated nucleated cell counts. Sequencing was performed with immunoSEQ multiplex PCR; in TCRdb, only in-frame clones are kept and a portion is missing. V and J calls and clone size are as listed in that table; D and trimming were resolved from the DNA. The data contain around 200,000 clones, 80% to 90% of them singletons.

Sequencing input: peripheral blood. The source is a human donor with active or convalescent COVID-19. The donor label of this sample is uncertain. This sequence joins TRBV19 and TRBJ2-4; D possibly corresponds to TRBD2 (5 bases). CDR3 nucleotides: TGTGCCAGTAGGCAGGTGGGAGATAAAAACATTCAGTACTTC. Its translation: CASRQVGDKNIQYF.